This is a list of T cell receptor beta chains from one sample in a study of tumor and adjacent non-tumor tissue in lung cancer. MiXCR, applied by TCRdb to the multiplex PCR reads, yields one record per CDR3 protein. The table records about 80,000 distinct CDR3 sequences, approximately 80% of them present only once. Sequenced: distant non-tumor lung tissue. The receptor source for this set is a man aged 60 to 75 with non-small cell lung cancer. The CDR3 runs from the conserved cysteine through the conserved F or W. Each record gives: J gene, V gene, clone size, D gene, CDR3 protein, CDR3 DNA. D genes are given only for firm matches. Clone size is stated in some rows and not others, as once, few, many or a class when expanded.

J: TRBJ2-7
V: TRBV19
size: NA
D: NA
CDR3: CASSKSPGRRSEQYF
DNA: TGTGCCAGTAGTAAGTCGCCAGGGCGGAGAAGCGAGCAGTACTTC

J: TRBJ1-1
V: TRBV12-3/TRBV12-4
size: NA
D: NA
CDR3: CASSYGENTEAFF
DNA: TGTGCCAGCAGTTATGGGGAGAACACTGAAGCTTTCTTT

J: TRBJ2-7
V: TRBV20-1
size: NA
D: TRBD2
CDR3: CSARDSGTLAGRGYEQYF
DNA: TGCAGTGCTAGAGATTCGGGGACTCTAGCGGGAAGGGGCTACGAGCAGTACTTC

J: TRBJ2-7
V: TRBV20-1
size: NA
D: TRBD2
CDR3: CSATSGTSGLMGQYF
DNA: TGCAGTGCTACTTCCGGGACTAGCGGTCTGATGGGGCAGTACTTC

J: TRBJ2-7
V: TRBV4-2
size: once
D: NA
CDR3: CASNQDLGDLGDQYF
DNA: TGTGCCAGCAACCAAGATTTAGGGGATCTGGGGGACCAGTACTTC

J: TRBJ2-7
V: TRBV6-5
size: once
D: NA
CDR3: CASSYSGIGQNYEQYF
DNA: TGTGCCAGCAGTTACTCGGGTATTGGCCAGAACTATGAGCAGTACTTC

J: TRBJ1-1
V: TRBV11-3
size: NA
D: NA
CDR3: CTSITQGGTEAFF
DNA: TGTACCAGCATCACACAGGGAGGCACTGAAGCTTTCTTT

J: TRBJ2-3
V: TRBV6-2/TRBV6-3
size: NA
D: NA
CDR3: CASSYSDTTDTQCF
DNA: TGTGCCAGCAGTTACTCGGACACCACAGATACGCAGTGTTTT

J: TRBJ2-3
V: TRBV11-3
size: NA
D: NA
CDR3: CVSSLVAGGRTDTQFF
DNA: TGTGTCAGCAGCTTAGTCGCCGGGGGGCGGACAGATACGCAGTTTTTT

J: TRBJ2-3
V: TRBV10-2
size: NA
D: TRBD2
CDR3: CAGRLTGGSSHTQYF
DNA: TGCGCCGGCAGGCTGACTGGCGGGAGCTCACATACGCAGTATTTT

J: TRBJ2-2
V: TRBV20-1
size: NA
D: NA
CDR3: CSARAGTLCGVELFF
DNA: TGCAGTGCTAGAGCAGGGACCCTTTGTGGTGTGGAGCTGTTTTTT

J: TRBJ2-3
V: TRBV5-4
size: NA
D: NA
CDR3: CASRLNPGTDMQYF
DNA: TGTGCCAGCAGGTTAAACCCGGGCACAGATATGCAGTATTTT

J: TRBJ2-6
V: TRBV5-4
size: NA
D: NA
CDR3: CANSAGAGHPSGANVLTF
DNA: TGTGCCAACAGCGCTGGCGCAGGGCATCCCTCTGGGGCCAACGTCCTGACTTTC

J: TRBJ2-1
V: TRBV11-1
size: NA
D: NA
CDR3: CDSNLDAGIYNEQFF
DNA: TGTGACAGCAACTTAGACGCGGGGATCTACAATGAGCAGTTCTTC

J: TRBJ1-1
V: TRBV10-1
size: NA
D: NA
CDR3: CTSRLRENTDAFF
DNA: TGCACCAGCCGCCTTAGGGAGAACACTGATGCTTTCTTT

J: TRBJ1-3
V: TRBV20-1
size: NA
D: NA
CDR3: CSARDRLSPGDTIYF
DNA: TGCAGTGCTAGAGATCGATTGAGTCCTGGAGACACCATATATTTT

J: TRBJ2-3
V: TRBV6-4
size: NA
D: TRBD2
CDR3: CASSDGSGSTDTQYF
DNA: TGTGCCAGCAGTGACGGTAGCGGGAGCACAGATACGCAGTATTTT

J: TRBJ1-1
V: TRBV7-9
size: NA
D: NA
CDR3: CASSLWRGRNTEAFF
DNA: TGTGCCAGCAGCCTATGGCGGGGGCGGAACACTGAAGCTTTCTTT

J: TRBJ2-5
V: TRBV11-1
size: NA
D: NA
CDR3: CAISLNGQNEETQYF
DNA: TGTGCCATCAGCTTAAACGGACAGAACGAAGAGACCCAGTACTTC

J: TRBJ2-6
V: TRBV6-5
size: NA
D: TRBD2
CDR3: CASSLAGASTGANFLTF
DNA: TGTGCCAGCAGCTTAGCGGGAGCCAGCACTGGGGCCAACTTCCTGACTTTC

J: TRBJ2-2
V: TRBV4-1
size: NA
D: NA
CDR3: CASGHLSGELFF
DNA: TGCGCCAGCGGCCATTTATCAGGGGAGCTGTTTTTT

J: TRBJ2-1
V: TRBV20-1
size: NA
D: NA
CDR3: CSARVVGIGYNEQFF
DNA: TGCAGTGCTAGAGTGGTTGGAATAGGCTATAATGAGCAGTTCTTC

J: TRBJ1-4
V: TRBV30
size: few
D: NA
CDR3: CAWSVQVNEKLFF
DNA: TGTGCCTGGAGTGTTCAGGTTAATGAAAAACTGTTTTTT

J: TRBJ2-6
V: TRBV11-2
size: once
D: NA
CDR3: CASNPISGTNVLTF
DNA: TGTGCCAGCAATCCTATCTCTGGGACCAATGTCCTGACCTTC

J: TRBJ1-1
V: TRBV20-1
size: NA
D: NA
CDR3: CSTMRDVNTEAFF
DNA: TGCAGTACTATGAGGGATGTGAACACTGAAGCCTTCTTT

J: TRBJ1-6
V: TRBV11-2
size: NA
D: NA
CDR3: CDSSLGGDNNSPLYF
DNA: TGTGACAGTAGCTTAGGAGGGGACAATAATTCACCCCTCTATTTT

J: TRBJ2-1
V: TRBV19
size: NA
D: TRBD1
CDR3: CASSLHDRVNNEQFF
DNA: TGCGCCAGTAGCCTCCATGACAGGGTAAACAATGAGCAGTTCTTC

J: TRBJ2-7
V: TRBV29-1
size: NA
D: TRBD1
CDR3: CSDELQGREQYF
DNA: TGTAGCGACGAACTACAGGGGCGCGAGCAGTACTTC

J: TRBJ2-7
V: TRBV7-9
size: NA
D: NA
CDR3: CANSPGTGIEQYF
DNA: TGTGCCAACAGCCCAGGGACGGGCATTGAGCAGTACTTC

J: TRBJ2-5
V: TRBV5-1
size: once
D: NA
CDR3: CASSLRQPVCKYF
DNA: TGCGCCAGCAGCTTGAGACAACCGGTATGCAAGTACTTC

J: TRBJ2-7
V: TRBV6-5
size: NA
D: TRBD1
CDR3: CTSSGHRTGNSYEQYF
DNA: TGTACCAGCAGTGGACATAGGACAGGGAATTCCTACGAGCAGTACTTC

J: TRBJ2-5
V: TRBV11-2
size: NA
D: NA
CDR3: CASSSEQVLEAPYF
DNA: TGTGCCAGTAGCTCCGAACAGGTTCTGGAGGCCCCGTACTTC

J: TRBJ2-1
V: TRBV20-1
size: NA
D: TRBD2
CDR3: CSAESGRVPSEQFF
DNA: TGCAGTGCCGAAAGTGGGAGGGTCCCCAGTGAGCAGTTCTTC

J: TRBJ2-7
V: TRBV11-2
size: NA
D: NA
CDR3: CASSPQRLYEQYF
DNA: TGTGCCAGCAGCCCGCAGAGGTTGTACGAGCAGTACTTC

J: TRBJ2-2
V: TRBV11-3
size: NA
D: NA
CDR3: CAGSIGWRSTGELFF
DNA: TGTGCCGGCAGCATAGGCTGGAGAAGCACCGGGGAGCTGTTTTTT

J: TRBJ2-7
V: TRBV5-5
size: NA
D: NA
CDR3: CASNWNLIGAAIYEQYF
DNA: TGTGCCAGCAACTGGAACCTGATAGGGGCGGCCATATACGAGCAGTACTTT

J: TRBJ2-1
V: TRBV20-1
size: NA
D: TRBD2
CDR3: CSALGLAISYNKQFF
DNA: TGCAGTGCTCTGGGACTAGCGATCTCCTACAATAAGCAGTTCTTC